This record concerns one TCR beta chain sequence. What it binds is unknown. This specimen comes from a study of OX40 agonist ivuxolimab in advanced cancers. Study context: Each dose-escalation patient presented with hepatocellular carcinoma, melanoma, renal cell or head and neck cancer. Among those enrolled, mean age was about 60 years (range roughly 20 to 79) and roughly 84% were male.

V was trimmed by 0 bases and J by 2 bases, leaving 12 bases between them. In germline, CDR1 is SGHNT, CDR2 YYREEE (reference sequence). The CDR3 runs to 15 residues. Overall study results and limits: Certain nonresponders likewise exhibited a low normalized T-cell clonal expansion. At 0.1 to 3.0 mg/kg and by week 6, CD4+ and CD8+ T cells in the blood had expanded clonally.

Produced via immunoSEQ multiplex PCR; TCRdb's table is partial and in-frame only. The sample has approximately 46,000 clones, 70% to 90% seen once. The sequences come from CD4+ or CD8+ T cells sorted from blood, collected in a trial of the OX40 agonist ivuxolimab. The chain joins TRBV5-4 to TRBJ2-7, with D unclear. The receptor comes from an adult with an advanced solid tumor such as melanoma, head and neck, liver or kidney cancer. The CDR3 nucleotides read TGTGCCAGCAGCTTGGTGTCAGTGGGGACCTACGAGCAGTACTTC. Amino acids: CASSLVSVGTYEQYF.